The entry below gives a single T cell receptor (beta chain) sequence along with its context. Antigen unknown. TCRdb processed the reads anew with MiXCR; each CDR3 protein has one entry. The repertoire holds about 570,000 distinct CDR3 sequences, with roughly 42% as singletons. This record comes from a study of T cell repertoires in cytomegalovirus infection. Overall study context: Well-studied HLA-B-restricted epitopes and recently identified HLA-C-restricted epitopes of CMV were both used in the study. A matching HLA type, together with CMV infection, was signaled by public TCR beta signatures. Overall study findings and caveats: Accumulated public TCR beta family frequency recognized individuals carrying CMV together with the relevant HLA.

The sequence derives from a human donor in good health (CMV status not recorded). Some clones in this sample may be carry-over from other donors' samples. The sample in question was cultured PBMCs, obtained from culture after CMV antigen stimulation.

The CDR3: CASRWAGGKSEQFF. The CDR3, as DNA: TGCGCCAGCCGATGGGCCGGGGGCAAGAGTGAGCAGTTCTTC. The rearrangement uses TRBV4-1 and TRBJ2-1; D is perhaps TRBD1 or TRBD2 (6 bases each). V was shortened by 8 bases and J by 9 bases, with 20 bases between the two germline ends. This CDR3 is built from 14 residues. CDR1 and CDR2 from the germline V gene are MGHRA and YSYEKL.